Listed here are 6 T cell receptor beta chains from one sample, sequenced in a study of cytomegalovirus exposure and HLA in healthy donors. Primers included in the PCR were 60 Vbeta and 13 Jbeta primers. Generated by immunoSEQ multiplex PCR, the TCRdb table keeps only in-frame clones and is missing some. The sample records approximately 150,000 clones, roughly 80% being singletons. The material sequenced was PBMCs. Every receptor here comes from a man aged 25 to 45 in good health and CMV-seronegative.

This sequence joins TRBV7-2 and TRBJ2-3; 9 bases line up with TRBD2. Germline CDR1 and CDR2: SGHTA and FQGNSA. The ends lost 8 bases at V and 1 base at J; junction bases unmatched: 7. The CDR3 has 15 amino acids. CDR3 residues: CASARAGGGTDTQYF. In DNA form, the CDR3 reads TGTGCCAGCGCACGGGCGGGGGGGGGCACAGATACGCAGTATTTT. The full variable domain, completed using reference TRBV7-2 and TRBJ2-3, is GAGVSQSPSNKVTEKGKDVELRCDPISGHTALYWYRQSLGQGLEFLIYFQGNSAPDKSGLPSDRFSAERTGGSVSTLTIQRTQQEDSAVYLCASARAGGGTDTQYFGPGTRLTVL.

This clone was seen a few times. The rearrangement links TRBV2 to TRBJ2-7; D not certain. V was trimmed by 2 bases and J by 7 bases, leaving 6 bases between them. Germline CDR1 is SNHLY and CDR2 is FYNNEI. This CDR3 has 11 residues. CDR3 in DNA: TGTGCCAGCAGTGAATATAGTGAGCAGTACTTC. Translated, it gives CASSEYSEQYF.

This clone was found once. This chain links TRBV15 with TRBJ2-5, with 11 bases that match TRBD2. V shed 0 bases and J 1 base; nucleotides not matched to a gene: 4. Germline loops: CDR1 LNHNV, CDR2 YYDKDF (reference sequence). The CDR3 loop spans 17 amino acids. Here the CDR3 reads CATSRDSSGRRQETQYF. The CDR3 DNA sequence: TGTGCCACCAGCAGAGATTCTAGCGGGAGGCGCCAAGAGACCCAGTACTTC.

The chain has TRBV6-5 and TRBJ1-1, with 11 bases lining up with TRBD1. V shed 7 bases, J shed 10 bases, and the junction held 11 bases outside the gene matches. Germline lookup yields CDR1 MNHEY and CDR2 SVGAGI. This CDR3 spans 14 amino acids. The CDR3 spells CASTKTGTGGPAFF. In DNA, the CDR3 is TGTGCCAGCACCAAAACCGGGACAGGGGGGCCAGCTTTCTTT.

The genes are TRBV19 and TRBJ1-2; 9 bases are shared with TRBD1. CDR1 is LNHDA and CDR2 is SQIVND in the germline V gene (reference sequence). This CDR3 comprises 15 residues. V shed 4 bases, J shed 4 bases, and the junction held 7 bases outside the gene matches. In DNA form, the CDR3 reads TGTGCCAGTAGTACGAAAAAGACAGGGGGCTATGGCTACACCTTC. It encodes CASSTKKTGGYGYTF.

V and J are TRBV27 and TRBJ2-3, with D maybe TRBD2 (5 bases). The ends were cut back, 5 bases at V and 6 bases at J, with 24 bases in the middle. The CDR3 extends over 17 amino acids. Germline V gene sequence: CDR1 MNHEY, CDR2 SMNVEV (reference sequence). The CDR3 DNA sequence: TGTGCCAGCAGTCCCTATCTAGCAGCTAACCTAGGGGATACGCAGTATTTT. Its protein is CASSPYLAANLGDTQYF.